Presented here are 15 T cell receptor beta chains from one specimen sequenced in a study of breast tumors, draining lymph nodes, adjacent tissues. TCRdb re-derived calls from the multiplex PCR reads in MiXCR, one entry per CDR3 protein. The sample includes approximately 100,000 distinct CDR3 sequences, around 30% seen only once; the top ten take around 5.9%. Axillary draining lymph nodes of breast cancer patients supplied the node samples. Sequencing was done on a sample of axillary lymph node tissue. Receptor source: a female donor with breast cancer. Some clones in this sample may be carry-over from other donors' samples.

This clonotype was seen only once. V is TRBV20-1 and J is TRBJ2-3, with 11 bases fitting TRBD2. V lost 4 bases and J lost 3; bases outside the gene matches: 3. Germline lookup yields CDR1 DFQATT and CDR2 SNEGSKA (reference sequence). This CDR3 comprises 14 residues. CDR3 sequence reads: CSATTSGSTDTQYF. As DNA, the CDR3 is TGCAGTGCTACAACTAGCGGGAGTACAGATACGCAGTATTTT.

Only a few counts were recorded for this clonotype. CDR3 coding DNA: TGTGCCAGTTCGCCCGGGGCCAACGTCCTGACTTTC. Amino acids: CASSPGANVLTF. V usage is TRBV7-9 and J usage is TRBJ2-6; D uncertain. Germline values: CDR1 SEHNR, CDR2 FQNEAQ (reference sequence). The CDR3 totals 12 residues. V was shortened by 9 bases and J by 4 bases, with 7 bases between the two germline ends.

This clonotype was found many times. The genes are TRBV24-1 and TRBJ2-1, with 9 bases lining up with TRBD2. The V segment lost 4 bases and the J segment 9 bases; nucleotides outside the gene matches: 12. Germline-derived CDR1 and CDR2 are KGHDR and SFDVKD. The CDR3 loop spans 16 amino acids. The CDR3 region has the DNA TGTGCCACCAGTGAATCCGCCGGGACTAGCCGGGTTGAGCAGTTCTTC. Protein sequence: CATSESAGTSRVEQFF.

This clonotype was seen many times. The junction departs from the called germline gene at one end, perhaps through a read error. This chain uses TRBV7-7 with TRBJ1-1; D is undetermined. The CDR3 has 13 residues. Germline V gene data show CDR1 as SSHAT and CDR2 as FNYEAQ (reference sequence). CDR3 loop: CASSSQENTEAFF. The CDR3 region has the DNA TGTGCTAGCAGCTCCCAGGAGAACACTGAAGCTTTCTTT.

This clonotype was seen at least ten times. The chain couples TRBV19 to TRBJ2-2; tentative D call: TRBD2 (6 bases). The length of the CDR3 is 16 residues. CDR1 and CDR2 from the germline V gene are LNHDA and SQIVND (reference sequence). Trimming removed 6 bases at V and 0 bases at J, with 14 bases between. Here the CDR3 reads CASRTRDSPNTGELFF. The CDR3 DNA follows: TGTGCCAGTAGGACCCGGGACTCCCCGAACACCGGGGAGCTGTTTTTT.

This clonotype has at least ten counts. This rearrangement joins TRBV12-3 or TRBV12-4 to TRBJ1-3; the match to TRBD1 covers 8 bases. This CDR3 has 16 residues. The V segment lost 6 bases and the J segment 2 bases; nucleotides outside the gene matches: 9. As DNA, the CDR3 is TGTGCCAGCAGCCACAAGACAGGGGCGACTGGAAACACCATATATTTT. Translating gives CASSHKTGATGNTIYF.

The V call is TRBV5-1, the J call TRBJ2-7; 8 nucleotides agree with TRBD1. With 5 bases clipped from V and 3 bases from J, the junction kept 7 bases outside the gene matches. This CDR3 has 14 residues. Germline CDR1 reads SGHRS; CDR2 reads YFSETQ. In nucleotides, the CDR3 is TGCGCCAGCAGGGGGACAGGAGAACTCTACGAGCAGTACTTC. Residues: CASRGTGELYEQYF.

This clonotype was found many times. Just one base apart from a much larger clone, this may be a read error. DNA of the CDR3: TGTGCCAGCAGCTTAGTGGCGAGGGGGCGAGAGACCCAGCACTTC. Translating gives CASSLVARGRETQHF. V usage is TRBV7-2 and J usage is TRBJ2-5, with 7 bases fitting TRBD1. CDR3 length: 15 amino acids. The germline V gene encodes CDR1 SGHTA and CDR2 FQGNSA.

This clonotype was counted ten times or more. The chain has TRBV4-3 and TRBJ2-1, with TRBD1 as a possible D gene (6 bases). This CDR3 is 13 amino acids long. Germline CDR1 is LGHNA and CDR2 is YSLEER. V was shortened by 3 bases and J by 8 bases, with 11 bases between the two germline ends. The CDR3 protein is CASSQDRVYEQFF. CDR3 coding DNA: TGCGCCAGCAGCCAGGACAGAGTATATGAGCAGTTCTTC.

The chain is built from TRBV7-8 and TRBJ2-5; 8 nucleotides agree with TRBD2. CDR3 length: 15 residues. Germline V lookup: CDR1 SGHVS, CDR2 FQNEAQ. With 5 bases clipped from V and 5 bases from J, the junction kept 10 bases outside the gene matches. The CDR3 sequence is CASSPQLAEVETQYF. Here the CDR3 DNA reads TGTGCCAGCAGCCCACAACTAGCGGAGGTGGAGACCCAGTACTTC. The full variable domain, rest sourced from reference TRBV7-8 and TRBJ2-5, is GAGVSQSPRYKVAKRGQDVALRCDPISGHVSLFWYQQALGQGPEFLTYFQNEAQLDKSGLPSDRFFAERPEGSVSTLKIQRTQQEDSAVYLCASSPQLAEVETQYFGPGTRLLVL.

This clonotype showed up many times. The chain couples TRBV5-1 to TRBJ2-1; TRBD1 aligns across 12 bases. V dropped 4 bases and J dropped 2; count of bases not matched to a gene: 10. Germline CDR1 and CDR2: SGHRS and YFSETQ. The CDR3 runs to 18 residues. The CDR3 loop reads CASSLGTGGYPTYNEQFF. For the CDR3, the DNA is TGCGCCAGCAGCCTCGGGACAGGGGGCTACCCAACCTACAATGAGCAGTTCTTC.

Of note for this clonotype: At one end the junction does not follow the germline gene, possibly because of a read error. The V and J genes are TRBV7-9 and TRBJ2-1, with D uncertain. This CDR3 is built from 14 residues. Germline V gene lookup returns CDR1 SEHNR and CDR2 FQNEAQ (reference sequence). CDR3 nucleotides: TGTACCAGCAGCTCGGACGCTTTGGTCCACGAGCAGTCCTTC. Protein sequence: CTSSSDALVHEQSF.

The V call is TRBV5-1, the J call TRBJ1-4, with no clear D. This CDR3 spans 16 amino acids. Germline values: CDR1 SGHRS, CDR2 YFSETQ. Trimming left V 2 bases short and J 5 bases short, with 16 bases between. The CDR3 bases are TGCGCCAGCAGCTTTGAGAGCTCTGGACGAAATGAAAAACTGTTTTTT. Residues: CASSFESSGRNEKLFF.

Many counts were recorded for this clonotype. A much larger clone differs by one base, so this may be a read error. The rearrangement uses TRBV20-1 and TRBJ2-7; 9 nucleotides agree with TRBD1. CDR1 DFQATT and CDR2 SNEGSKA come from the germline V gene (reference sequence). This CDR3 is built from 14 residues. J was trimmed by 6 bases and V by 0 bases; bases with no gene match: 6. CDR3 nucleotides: TGCAGTGCTAGAGACTCCGGGACAGGGACCGAGCAGTACTTC. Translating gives CSARDSGTGTEQYF.

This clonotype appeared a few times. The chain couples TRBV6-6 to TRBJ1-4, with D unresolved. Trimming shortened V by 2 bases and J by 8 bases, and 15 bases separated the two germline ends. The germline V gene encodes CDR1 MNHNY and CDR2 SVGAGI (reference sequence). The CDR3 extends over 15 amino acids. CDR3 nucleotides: TGTGCCAGCAGTTACCCAGGAACGGATGAGGAAAAACTGTTTTTT. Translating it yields CASSYPGTDEEKLFF.